This TCR beta chain was sequenced in a study of early T cells in non-severe SARS-CoV-2 infection. The sample holds one count of this clonotype. TCRdb fed the 5' RACE reads into MiXCR, producing one record per CDR3 protein. The table includes 55,000 or so distinct CDR3 sequences, roughly an eighth detected once. Specimen: whole blood. The source is an adult who was a healthcare worker with PCR-confirmed SARS-CoV-2 infection or an uninfected control (not recorded which).

CDR3 residues: CASSPSFNYGYTF. CDR3 nucleotide sequence: TGTGCCAGCAGTCCCAGCTTTAACTATGGCTACACCTTC. The chain recombines TRBV6-1 with TRBJ1-2; no definite D call. The germline V and J ends were trimmed by 5 bases and 1 base, with 8 bases remaining between them. Germline assignment: CDR1 MNHNS and CDR2 SASEGT. CDR3 length: 13 amino acids.